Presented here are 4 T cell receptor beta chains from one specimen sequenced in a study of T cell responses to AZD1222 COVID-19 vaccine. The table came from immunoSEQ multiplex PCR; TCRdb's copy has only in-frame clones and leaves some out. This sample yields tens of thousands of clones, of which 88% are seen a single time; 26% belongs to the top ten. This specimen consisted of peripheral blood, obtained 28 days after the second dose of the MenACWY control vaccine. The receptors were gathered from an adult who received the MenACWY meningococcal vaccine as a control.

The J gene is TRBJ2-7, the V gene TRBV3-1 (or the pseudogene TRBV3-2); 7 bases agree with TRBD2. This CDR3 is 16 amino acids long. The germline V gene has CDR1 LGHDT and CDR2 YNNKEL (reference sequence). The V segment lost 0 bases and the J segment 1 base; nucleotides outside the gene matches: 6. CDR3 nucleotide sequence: TGTGCCAGCAGCCAAGATTTGGCGGGAGCGTCCTACGAGCAGTACTTC. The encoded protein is CASSQDLAGASYEQYF.

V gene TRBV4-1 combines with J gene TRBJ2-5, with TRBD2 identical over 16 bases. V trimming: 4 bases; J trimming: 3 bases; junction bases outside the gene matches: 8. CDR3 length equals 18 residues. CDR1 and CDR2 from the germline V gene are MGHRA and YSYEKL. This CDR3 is CASSRQGTSGREEETQYF. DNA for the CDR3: TGCGCCAGCAGCCGCCAAGGGACTAGCGGGAGGGAGGAAGAGACCCAGTACTTC.

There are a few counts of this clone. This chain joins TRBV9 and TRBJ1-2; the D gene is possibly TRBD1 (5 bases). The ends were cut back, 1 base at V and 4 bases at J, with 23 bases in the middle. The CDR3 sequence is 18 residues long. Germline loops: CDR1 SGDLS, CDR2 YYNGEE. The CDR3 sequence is CASSVSVSRASSGYGYTF. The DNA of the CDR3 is TGTGCCAGCAGCGTATCAGTCTCCAGGGCCAGTTCCGGCTATGGCTACACCTTC.

CDR3 in amino acids: CASSLSKGNRGRVGDEKLFF. The CDR3, as DNA: TGTGCCAGCAGTTTATCTAAGGGTAACAGGGGGCGCGTTGGTGATGAAAAACTGTTTTTT. This chain joins TRBV28 and TRBJ1-4; 9 bases match TRBD1. CDR3 length equals 20 residues. Germline CDR1 MDHEN, CDR2 SYDVKM. With V trimmed by 1 base and J by 6 bases, 18 bases remained unmatched.